One sample yielded the 16 T cell receptor beta chains listed below, sequenced in a study of blood T cell repertoires in COVID-19. Method: immunoSEQ multiplex PCR; TCRdb's copy keeps in-frame clones and lacks some. The sample comprises 250,000 to 350,000 clones, roughly 90% of which are singletons, and approximately 4.5% rests with the top ten. Sequencing was carried out using PBMCs or T cells enriched from blood (not recorded which). All receptors come from a woman aged 18-35 years with acute COVID-19.

The chain carries TRBV5-1 and TRBJ2-2, with 7 bases identical to TRBD2. Germline CDR1 SGHRS, CDR2 YFSETQ. Trimming at V came to 5 bases and at J to 4 bases, leaving 5 bases not matched to a gene. This CDR3 region has 14 residues. The CDR3, as DNA: TGCGCCAGCAGGGCAGCGGGATTCACCGGGGAGCTGTTTTTT. The encoded protein is CASRAAGFTGELFF.

This rearrangement joins TRBV18 to TRBJ1-6; D remains ambiguous. Trimming took 3 bases from V and 8 from J, leaving 17 bases between them. Per germline, CDR1 KGHSH and CDR2 LQKENI. This CDR3 comprises 16 residues. The CDR3 protein is CASSPRVGVWDSPLHF. For the CDR3, the DNA is TGTGCCAGCTCACCCCGGGTCGGGGTGTGGGATTCACCCCTCCACTTT.

In its sample, this clone was seen a few times. The V and J genes are TRBV9 and TRBJ2-5; tentative D call: TRBD1 (5 bases). Germline-derived CDR1 and CDR2 are SGDLS and YYNGEE. Trimming left V 0 bases short and J 4 bases short, with 7 bases between. The CDR3 sequence is 13 residues long. CDR3 bases: TGTGCCAGCAGCGTAGGGGGCTCAGAGACCCAGTACTTC. It is translated as CASSVGGSETQYF.

The chain carries TRBV5-1 and TRBJ1-2, with D perhaps matching TRBD1 (5 bases). The CDR3 spans 14 residues. Germline V CDR1 and CDR2: SGHRS, YFSETQ. Trimming left V 0 bases short and J 4 bases short, with 10 bases between. The CDR3 sequence: CASSLAQGGYGYTF. CDR3 DNA sequence: TGCGCCAGCAGCTTGGCCCAGGGTGGCTATGGCTACACCTTC.

The chain combines TRBV9 with TRBJ2-7, with D perhaps matching TRBD1 (6 bases). Per germline, CDR1 SGDLS and CDR2 YYNGEE. The CDR3 sequence is 12 residues long. Trimming stripped 3 bases from V and 3 bases from J, with 7 bases between. The CDR3 coding sequence is TGTGCCAGCAGCGGGGACAACTACGAGCAGTACTTC. Protein: CASSGDNYEQYF.

This clone was seen only once. The chain links TRBV10-3 to TRBJ2-7; a weak D match, TRBD1 (6 bases). The CDR3 runs to 16 residues. Per the germline V gene, CDR1 is ENHRY and CDR2 is SYGVKD. V was trimmed by 0 bases and J by 0 bases, leaving 12 bases between them. This CDR3 reads CAISESITGPSYEQYF. The CDR3 region has the DNA TGTGCCATCAGTGAGTCCATAACAGGGCCCTCCTACGAGCAGTACTTC.

This chain connects TRBV5-5 to TRBJ2-7, with D possibly TRBD1 on 6 matching bases. The CDR3 has 14 residues. The V end was cut by 3 bases, the J end by 2 bases, with 12 bases between. The germline CDR1 and CDR2 sequences are SGHKS and YYEKEE (reference sequence). DNA of the CDR3: TGTGCCAGCAGCTCCCCCGGGACAACCTACGAGCAGTACTTC. Translating gives CASSSPGTTYEQYF.

The rearrangement joins TRBV27 to TRBJ1-6; 10 bases map to TRBD1. With V trimmed by 4 bases and J by 7 bases, 1 base remained unmatched. There are 14 residues in the CDR3. The germline gives CDR1 MNHEY, CDR2 SMNVEV (reference sequence). The CDR3 spells CASSSDRGNSPLHF. For the CDR3, the DNA is TGTGCCAGCAGTTCGGACAGGGGGAATTCACCCCTCCACTTT.

The rearrangement joins TRBV5-5 to TRBJ2-3; D gene uncertain. The germline V gene has CDR1 SGHKS and CDR2 YYEKEE (reference sequence). Between the trimmed V and J ends, which lost 0 bases and 4 bases, there was a span of 9 bases. The CDR3 runs to 14 residues. The DNA of the CDR3 is TGTGCCAGCAGCTTGGAAATAGCAGCAGATACGCAGTATTTT. This encodes CASSLEIAADTQYF.

J is TRBJ2-7 and V is TRBV27, with 7 bases identical to TRBD1. Unmatched junction bases numbered 9, after V lost 5 bases and J lost 2 bases. There are 15 residues in the CDR3. In germline, CDR1 is MNHEY, CDR2 SMNVEV (reference sequence). Here the CDR3 reads CASSPRQGGPYEQYF. As DNA, the CDR3 is TGTGCCAGCAGTCCGCGACAGGGTGGCCCCTACGAGCAGTACTTC.

The chain is built from TRBV18 and TRBJ2-7; TRBD1 matches at 10 bases. The CDR3 has 16 amino acids. From germline, CDR1 is KGHSH and CDR2 LQKENI. V gave up 3 bases and J gave up 5 bases; unmatched junction bases: 10. CDR3 bases: TGTGCCAGCTCACCTTTCGTGGGACAGGGGTTCAACGAGCAGTACTTC. As protein: CASSPFVGQGFNEQYF.

The chain employs TRBV7-9 and TRBJ1-2; 7 bases are a match to TRBD1. The V gene end was trimmed by 5 bases and the J gene end by 4 bases; junction bases not matched to a gene: 1. This CDR3 contains 12 residues. CDR1 SEHNR and CDR2 FQNEAQ come from the germline V gene (reference sequence). The chain's CDR3 is CASSRDSYGYTF. The CDR3 DNA follows: TGTGCCAGCAGCCGGGACAGCTATGGCTACACCTTC.

The CDR3: CASSHQLAGQGENSPLHF. CDR3 nucleotide sequence: TGTGCCAGCAGTCATCAACTCGCCGGACAGGGAGAGAATTCACCCCTCCACTTT. The J gene is TRBJ1-6, the V gene TRBV6-6; 8 bases fit TRBD1. Germline lookup yields CDR1 MNHNY and CDR2 SVGAGI (reference sequence). This CDR3 comprises 18 residues. V gave up 5 bases and J gave up 7 bases; unmatched junction bases: 16.

This sequence joins TRBV2 and TRBJ2-2; 8 nucleotides line up with TRBD2. Germline CDR1 and CDR2: SNHLY and FYNNEI. The V and J ends lost 6 bases and 4 bases, in that order; junction bases with no gene match: 7. This CDR3 comprises 15 residues. DNA of the CDR3: TGTGCCAGCAGGACCCTCCGGGGGGGCACCGGGGAGCTGTTTTTT. It translates to CASRTLRGGTGELFF.

This chain links TRBV7-8 with TRBJ2-3; D ambiguous. The V end lost 5 bases, the J end lost 2 bases, and 8 bases lay between the germline ends. This CDR3 comprises 13 residues. CDR1 is SGHVS, CDR2 FQNEAQ, per germline. As DNA, the CDR3 is TGTGCCAGCAGCCTTGACAACACAGATACGCAGTATTTT. Its translation: CASSLDNTDTQYF.

This chain joins TRBV7-9 and TRBJ2-2; D gene ambiguous. The ends were cut back, 4 bases at V and 4 bases at J, with 13 bases in the middle. The V gene's germline CDR1 is SEHNR and CDR2 FQNEAQ (reference sequence). The CDR3 has 15 residues. DNA for the CDR3: TGTGCCAGCAGCTCGAGTATCCTAGGCACCGGGGAGCTGTTTTTT. This sequence encodes CASSSSILGTGELFF.